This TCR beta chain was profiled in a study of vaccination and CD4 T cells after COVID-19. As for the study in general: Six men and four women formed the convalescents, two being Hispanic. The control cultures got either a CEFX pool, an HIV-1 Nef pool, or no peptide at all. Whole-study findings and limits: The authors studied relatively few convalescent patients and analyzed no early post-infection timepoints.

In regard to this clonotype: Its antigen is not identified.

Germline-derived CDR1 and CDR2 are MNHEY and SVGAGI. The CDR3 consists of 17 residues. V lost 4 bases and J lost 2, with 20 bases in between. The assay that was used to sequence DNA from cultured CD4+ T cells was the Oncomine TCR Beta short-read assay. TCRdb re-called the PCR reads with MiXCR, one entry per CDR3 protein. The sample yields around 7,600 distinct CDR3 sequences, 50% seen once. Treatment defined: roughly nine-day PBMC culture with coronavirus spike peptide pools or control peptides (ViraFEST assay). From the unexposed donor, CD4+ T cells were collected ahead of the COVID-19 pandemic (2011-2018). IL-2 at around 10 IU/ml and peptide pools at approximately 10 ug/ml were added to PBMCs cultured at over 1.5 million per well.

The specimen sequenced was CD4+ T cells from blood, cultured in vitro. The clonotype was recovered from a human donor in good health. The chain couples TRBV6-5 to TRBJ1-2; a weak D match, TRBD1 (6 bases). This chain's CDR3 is CASSSPRGAGVNYGYTF. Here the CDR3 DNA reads TGTGCCAGCAGTTCCCCGCGGGGGGCTGGAGTAAACTATGGCTACACCTTC.